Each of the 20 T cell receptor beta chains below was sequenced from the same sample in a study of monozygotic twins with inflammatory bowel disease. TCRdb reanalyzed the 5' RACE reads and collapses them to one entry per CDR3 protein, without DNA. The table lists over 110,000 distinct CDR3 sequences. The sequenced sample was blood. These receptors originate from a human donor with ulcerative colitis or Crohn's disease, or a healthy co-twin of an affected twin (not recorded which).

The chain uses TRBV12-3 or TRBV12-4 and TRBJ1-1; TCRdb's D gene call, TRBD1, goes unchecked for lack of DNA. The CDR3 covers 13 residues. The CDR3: CASSLQGETEAFF.

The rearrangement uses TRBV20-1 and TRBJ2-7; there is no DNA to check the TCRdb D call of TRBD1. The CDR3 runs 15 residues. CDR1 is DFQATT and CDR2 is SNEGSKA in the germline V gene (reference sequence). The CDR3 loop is CSASAGTLSSYEQYF.

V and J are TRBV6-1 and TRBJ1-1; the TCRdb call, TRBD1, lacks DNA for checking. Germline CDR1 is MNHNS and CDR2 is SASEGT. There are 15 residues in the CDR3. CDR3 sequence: CASSHRTGFDTEAFF.

CDR3 amino acids: CASRRTGPYEQYF. This chain links TRBV12-3 or TRBV12-4 with TRBJ2-7; the TRBD1 assignment by TCRdb is unverifiable without DNA. This CDR3 comprises 13 residues.

CDR3 residues: CASSLEPGNNQPQHF. The rearrangement joins TRBV5-1 to TRBJ1-5; no DNA is available, so the TRBD1 call from TCRdb remains unchecked. Germline V gene lookup returns CDR1 SGHRS and CDR2 YFSETQ. The CDR3 totals 15 residues. Complete variable domain (other parts from reference TRBV5-1 and TRBJ1-5): KAGVTQTPRYLIKTRGQQVTLSCSPISGHRSVSWYQQTPGQGLQFLFEYFSETQRNKGNFPGRFSGRQFSNSRSEMNVSTLELGDSALYLCASSLEPGNNQPQHFGDGTRLSIL.

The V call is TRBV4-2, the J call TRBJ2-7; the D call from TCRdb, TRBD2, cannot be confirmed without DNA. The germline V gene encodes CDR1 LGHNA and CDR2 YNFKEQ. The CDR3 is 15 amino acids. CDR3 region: CASSQKYEGSYEQYF.

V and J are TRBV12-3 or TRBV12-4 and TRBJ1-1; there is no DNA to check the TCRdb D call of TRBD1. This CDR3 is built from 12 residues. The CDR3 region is CASSLPTGSGFF.

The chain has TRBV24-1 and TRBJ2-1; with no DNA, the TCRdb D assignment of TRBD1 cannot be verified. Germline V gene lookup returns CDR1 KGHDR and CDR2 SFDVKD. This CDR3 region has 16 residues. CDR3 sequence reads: CATSDPGRGQNDEQFF.

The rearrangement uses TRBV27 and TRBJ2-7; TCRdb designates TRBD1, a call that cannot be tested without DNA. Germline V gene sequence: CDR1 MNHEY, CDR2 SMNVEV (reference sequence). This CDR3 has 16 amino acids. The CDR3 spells CASSPWGRGTSYEQYF.

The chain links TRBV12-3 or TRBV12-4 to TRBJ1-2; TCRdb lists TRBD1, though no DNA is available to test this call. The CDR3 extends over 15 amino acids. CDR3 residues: CASSPRQGGNYGYTF.

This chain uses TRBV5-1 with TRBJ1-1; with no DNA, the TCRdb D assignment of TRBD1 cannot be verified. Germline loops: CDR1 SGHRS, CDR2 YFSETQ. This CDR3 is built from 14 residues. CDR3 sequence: CASSLVNSGTEAFF.

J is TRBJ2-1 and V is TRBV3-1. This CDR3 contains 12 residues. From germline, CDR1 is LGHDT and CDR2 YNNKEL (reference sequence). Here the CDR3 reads CASSQDSNEQFF.

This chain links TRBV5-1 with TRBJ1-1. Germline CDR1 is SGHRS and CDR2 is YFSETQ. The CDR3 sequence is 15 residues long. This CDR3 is CASSLAAPKGTEAFF.

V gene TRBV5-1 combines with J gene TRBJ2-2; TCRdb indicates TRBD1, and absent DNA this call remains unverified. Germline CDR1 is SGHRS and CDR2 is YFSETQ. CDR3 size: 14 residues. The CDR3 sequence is CASSLRQGTGELFF. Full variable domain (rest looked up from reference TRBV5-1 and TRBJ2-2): KAGVTQTPRYLIKTRGQQVTLSCSPISGHRSVSWYQQTPGQGLQFLFEYFSETQRNKGNFPGRFSGRQFSNSRSEMNVSTLELGDSALYLCASSLRQGTGELFFGEGSRLTVL.

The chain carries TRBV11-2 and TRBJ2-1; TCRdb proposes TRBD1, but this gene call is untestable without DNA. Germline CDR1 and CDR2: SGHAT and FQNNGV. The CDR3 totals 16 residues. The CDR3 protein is CASSRGQLLLYNEQFF. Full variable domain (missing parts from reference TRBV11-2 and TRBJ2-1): EAGVAQSPRYKIIEKRQSVAFWCNPISGHATLYWYQQILGQGPKLLIQFQNNGVVDDSQLPKDRFSAERLKGVDSTLKIQPAKLEDSAVYLCASSRGQLLLYNEQFFGPGTRLTVL.

CDR3 region: CASSLGGPGLAGQETQYF. This chain connects TRBV7-7 to TRBJ2-5; TCRdb's assignment of TRBD2 cannot be checked, as there is no DNA. Germline V gene data show CDR1 as SSHAT and CDR2 as FNYEAQ (reference sequence). This CDR3 spans 18 amino acids.

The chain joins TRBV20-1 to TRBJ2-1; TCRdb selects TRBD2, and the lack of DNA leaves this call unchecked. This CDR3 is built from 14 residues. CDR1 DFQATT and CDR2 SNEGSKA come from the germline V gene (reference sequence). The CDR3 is CSARDSGGYNEQFF.

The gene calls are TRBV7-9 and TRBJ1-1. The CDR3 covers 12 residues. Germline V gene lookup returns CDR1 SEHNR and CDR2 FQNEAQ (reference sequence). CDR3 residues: CASSLGLVEAFF.

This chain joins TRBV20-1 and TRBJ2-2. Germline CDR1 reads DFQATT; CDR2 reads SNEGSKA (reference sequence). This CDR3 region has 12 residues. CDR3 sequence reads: CSAGMGTGELFF.

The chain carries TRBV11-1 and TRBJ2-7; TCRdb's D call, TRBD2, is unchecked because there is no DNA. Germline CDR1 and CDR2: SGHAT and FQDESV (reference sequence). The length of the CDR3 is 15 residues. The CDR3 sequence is CASSRITRANYEQYF.